A single TCR beta chain is shown here with its context. In the original analysis: Using reference gene primer amplification, nucleated cell counts were estimated. Method: immunoSEQ multiplex PCR; TCRdb's copy keeps in-frame clones and lacks some. V and J calls plus clone size are reproduced from that table; the DNA served to infer D and trimming. The sample holds 90,000 to 140,000 clones; about 85% are singletons and the top ten take around 4.1%. These data originate in a study of blood T cell repertoires in COVID-19. Across the study: From the United States, Italy and Spain came samples of acute and convalescent COVID-19. T cells, B-cell-depleted T cells, or PBMCs provided the cDNA or gDNA that served as material.

The CDR3 spans 15 residues. V shed 4 bases, J shed 6 bases, and the junction held 7 bases outside the gene matches. The V gene's germline CDR1 is SGDLS and CDR2 YYNGEE. V usage is TRBV9 and J usage is TRBJ2-3; 11 bases fit TRBD1. The sequence was obtained from a middle-aged man with acute or convalescent COVID-19. Sequencing was performed on peripheral blood. The CDR3 DNA reads as TGTGCCAGCAGCCACTGGACAGGGGGCAGCGATACGCAGTATTTT. Its translation is CASSHWTGGSDTQYF.